This is a list of T cell receptor beta chains from one sample in a study of T cells in Graves' hyperthyroidism and ophthalmopathy. TCRdb passed the multiplex PCR reads through MiXCR, listing each CDR3 protein once. The sample lists around 440,000 distinct CDR3 sequences, 15% to 17% occurring once. The sample taken for sequencing was blood. Receptors originate from a woman aged 18-29 years with Graves' hyperthyroidism. Both conserved end residues are part of each CDR3. The order of the fields is D gene, V gene, clone size, J gene, CDR3 protein, CDR3 DNA. The D gene is left open where the match is weak. Size is stated for part of the rows, as once, few or many counts, or as a class when the clone is expanded.

d_gene: .
v_gene: TRBV18
abundance: many
j_gene: TRBJ2-5
CDR3aa: CASFPGLQETQYF
CDR3nt: TGTGCCAGCTTTCCCGGACTGCAAGAGACCCAGTACTTC

d_gene: TRBD1
v_gene: TRBV12-3/TRBV12-4
abundance: many
j_gene: TRBJ1-1
CDR3aa: CASSLRTGGATEAFF
CDR3nt: TGTGCCAGCAGCCTACGGACAGGGGGAGCAACTGAAGCTTTCTTT

d_gene: .
v_gene: TRBV6-1
abundance: .
j_gene: TRBJ2-3
CDR3aa: CASAYLGAATDTQYF
CDR3nt: TGTGCCAGCGCCTATCTCGGGGCCGCCACAGATACGCAGTATTTT

d_gene: .
v_gene: TRBV3-1
abundance: many
j_gene: TRBJ2-2
CDR3aa: CASSQLANTGELFF
CDR3nt: TGTGCCAGCAGCCAACTAGCCAACACCGGGGAGCTGTTTTTT

d_gene: TRBD2
v_gene: TRBV20-1
abundance: many
j_gene: TRBJ2-1
CDR3aa: CSARALAGKEYNEQFF
CDR3nt: TGCAGTGCTAGAGCCCTAGCGGGAAAGGAGTACAATGAGCAGTTCTTC

d_gene: TRBD2
v_gene: TRBV7-8
abundance: many
j_gene: TRBJ2-1
CDR3aa: CASSLGLAGNNEQFF
CDR3nt: TGTGCCAGCAGCTTAGGGCTAGCGGGGAACAATGAGCAGTTCTTC

d_gene: .
v_gene: TRBV10-3
abundance: many
j_gene: TRBJ1-4
CDR3aa: CASRTGATNEKLFF
CDR3nt: TGTGCCTCCCGAACCGGGGCGACTAATGAAAAACTGTTTTTT

d_gene: .
v_gene: TRBV19
abundance: .
j_gene: TRBJ1-5
CDR3aa: CASSIDPLNRNPNYYSNQPQHF
CDR3nt: TGTGCCAGTAGTATAGACCCCTTAAACAGGAACCCGAACTACTATAGCAATCAGCCCCAGCATTTT

d_gene: TRBD1
v_gene: TRBV28
abundance: many
j_gene: TRBJ1-2
CDR3aa: CASSIQGYGTGGGYTF
CDR3nt: TGTGCCAGCAGCATACAGGGGTATGGGACAGGGGGTGGCTACACCTTC

d_gene: .
v_gene: TRBV7-9
abundance: many
j_gene: TRBJ1-6
CDR3aa: CASSLPGRGSPLHF
CDR3nt: TGTGCCAGCAGCTTACCTGGGCGGGGTTCACCCCTCCACTTT

d_gene: .
v_gene: TRBV15
abundance: many
j_gene: TRBJ2-4
CDR3aa: CATSREGGNIQYF
CDR3nt: TGTGCCACCAGCAGAGAGGGGGGAAACATTCAGTACTTC

d_gene: .
v_gene: TRBV6-2/TRBV6-3
abundance: .
j_gene: TRBJ2-7
CDR3aa: CASGLYYEQYF
CDR3nt: TGTGCCAGCGGGCTTTACTACGAGCAGTACTTC

d_gene: TRBD2
v_gene: TRBV27
abundance: .
j_gene: TRBJ2-7
CDR3aa: CASSWTSGTAVYEQYF
CDR3nt: TGTGCCAGCAGTTGGACTAGCGGGACCGCGGTCTACGAGCAGTACTTC

d_gene: .
v_gene: TRBV28
abundance: .
j_gene: TRBJ1-1
CDR3aa: CASTPPAIWSTEAFF
CDR3nt: TGTGCCAGCACCCCACCGGCCATCTGGAGCACTGAAGCTTTCTTT

d_gene: .
v_gene: TRBV9
abundance: few
j_gene: TRBJ1-6
CDR3aa: CASSVAQGEGSPLHF
CDR3nt: TGTGCCAGCAGCGTAGCACAGGGTGAGGGATCACCCCTCCACTTT

d_gene: .
v_gene: TRBV28
abundance: few
j_gene: TRBJ2-7
CDR3aa: CASSSPGQGGNEQCF
CDR3nt: TGTGCCAGCAGCTCACCTGGACAGGGAGGGAACGAGCAGTGCTTC

d_gene: TRBD2
v_gene: TRBV7-9
abundance: many
j_gene: TRBJ2-3
CDR3aa: CASSLEASGSTDTQYF
CDR3nt: TGTGCCAGCAGCCTAGAGGCTAGCGGGAGCACAGATACGCAGTATTTT

d_gene: .
v_gene: TRBV12-3/TRBV12-4
abundance: many
j_gene: TRBJ2-7
CDR3aa: CASSLATVDYEQYF
CDR3nt: TGTGCCAGCAGTTTAGCGACGGTAGACTACGAGCAGTACTTC

d_gene: .
v_gene: TRBV20-1
abundance: few
j_gene: TRBJ2-2
CDR3aa: CSARQGGNTGELFF
CDR3nt: TGCAGTGCTAGACAGGGCGGGAACACCGGGGAGCTGTTTTTT

d_gene: .
v_gene: TRBV12-3/TRBV12-4
abundance: .
j_gene: TRBJ1-6
CDR3aa: CASRPSDRTVETNSPLHF
CDR3nt: TGTGCCAGCAGGCCATCGGACCGGACAGTAGAGACTAATTCACCCCTCCACTTT

d_gene: TRBD1
v_gene: TRBV7-2
abundance: many
j_gene: TRBJ2-3
CDR3aa: CASGTGGGDTQYF
CDR3nt: TGTGCCAGCGGGACAGGGGGCGGAGATACGCAGTATTTT

d_gene: .
v_gene: TRBV15
abundance: many
j_gene: TRBJ2-1
CDR3aa: CATSNRRKEQPGSNEQFF
CDR3nt: TGTGCCACCAGCAACCGAAGAAAGGAGCAGCCTGGGTCCAATGAGCAGTTCTTC

d_gene: .
v_gene: TRBV5-1
abundance: many
j_gene: TRBJ2-3
CDR3aa: CASSLGPSDTQYF
CDR3nt: TGCGCCAGCAGCTTGGGTCCCAGCGATACGCAGTATTTT

d_gene: TRBD1
v_gene: TRBV20-1
abundance: few
j_gene: TRBJ2-7
CDR3aa: CSADRDRGYEQYF
CDR3nt: TGCAGTGCTGACCGGGACAGAGGCTACGAGCAGTACTTC

d_gene: TRBD2
v_gene: TRBV7-9
abundance: once
j_gene: TRBJ2-7
CDR3aa: CASSVSAGESSYEQYF
CDR3nt: TGTGCCAGCAGCGTGAGTGCGGGGGAGAGCTCCTACGAGCAGTACTTC

d_gene: .
v_gene: TRBV7-2
abundance: many
j_gene: TRBJ2-7
CDR3aa: CASSLGGGLEQYF
CDR3nt: TGTGCCAGCAGCTTAGGGGGGGGGCTCGAGCAGTACTTC

d_gene: .
v_gene: TRBV6-2/TRBV6-3
abundance: few
j_gene: TRBJ1-2
CDR3aa: CASSYSGGHSSYGYTF
CDR3nt: TGTGCCAGCAGTTACTCGGGCGGACACTCTTCCTATGGCTACACCTTC

d_gene: TRBD1
v_gene: TRBV5-5
abundance: .
j_gene: TRBJ2-1
CDR3aa: CASSRTGPTPTNEQFF
CDR3nt: TGTGCCAGCAGCCGGACAGGACCCACCCCTACCAATGAGCAGTTCTTC

d_gene: .
v_gene: TRBV7-2
abundance: many
j_gene: TRBJ2-5
CDR3aa: CASSLAGGKTQYF
CDR3nt: TGTGCCAGCAGCTTAGCGGGGGGAAAGACCCAGTACTTC